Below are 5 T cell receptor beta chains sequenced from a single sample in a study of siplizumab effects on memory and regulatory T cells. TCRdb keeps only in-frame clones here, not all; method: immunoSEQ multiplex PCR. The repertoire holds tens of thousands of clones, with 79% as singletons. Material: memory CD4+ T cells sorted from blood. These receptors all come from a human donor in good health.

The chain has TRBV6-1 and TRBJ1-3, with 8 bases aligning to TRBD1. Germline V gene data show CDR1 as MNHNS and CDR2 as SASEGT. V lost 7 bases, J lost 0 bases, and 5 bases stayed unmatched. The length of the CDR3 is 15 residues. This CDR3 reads CASKYTGGSGNTIYF. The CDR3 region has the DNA TGTGCCAGCAAGTACACAGGGGGCTCTGGAAACACCATATATTTT.

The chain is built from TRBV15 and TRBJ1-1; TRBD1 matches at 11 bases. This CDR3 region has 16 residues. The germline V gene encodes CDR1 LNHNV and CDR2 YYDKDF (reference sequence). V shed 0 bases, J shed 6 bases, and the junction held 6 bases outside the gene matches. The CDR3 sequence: CATSRDAGQGGSEAFF. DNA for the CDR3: TGTGCCACCAGCAGAGATGCGGGACAGGGGGGTTCTGAAGCTTTCTTT.

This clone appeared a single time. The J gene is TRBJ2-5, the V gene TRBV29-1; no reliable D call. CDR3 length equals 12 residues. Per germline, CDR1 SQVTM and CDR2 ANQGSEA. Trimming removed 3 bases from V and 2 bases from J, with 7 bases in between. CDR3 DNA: TGCAGCGTTGATCTGGGACAAGAGACCCAGTACTTC. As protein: CSVDLGQETQYF.

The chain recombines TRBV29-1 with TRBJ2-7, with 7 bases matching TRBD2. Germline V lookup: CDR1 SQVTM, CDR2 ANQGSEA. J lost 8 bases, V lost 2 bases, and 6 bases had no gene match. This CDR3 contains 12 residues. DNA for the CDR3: TGCAGCGTTGAATTCGACGGGGGGAAGCAGTACTTC. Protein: CSVEFDGGKQYF.

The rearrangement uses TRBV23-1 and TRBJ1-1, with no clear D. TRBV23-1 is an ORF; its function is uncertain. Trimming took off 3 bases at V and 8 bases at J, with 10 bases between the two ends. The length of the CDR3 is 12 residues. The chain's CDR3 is CASSHYPREAFF. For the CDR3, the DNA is TGCGCCAGCAGTCACTATCCCCGGGAAGCTTTCTTT.